The 4 T cell receptor beta chains in this list originate from one sample, sequenced in a study of Graves' ophthalmopathy and Graves' hyperthyroidism. RNA transcripts were the template, and TCR beta CDR3 regions were amplified from them. HTBI primers were employed in first-round RT-PCR, then a second-round multiplex PCR followed. MiXCR was run by TCRdb on the multiplex PCR reads, yielding one entry per CDR3 protein. The profile covers around 670,000 distinct CDR3 sequences, with roughly 40% appearing a single time and roughly 45% taken by the ten largest. The sequencing input was peripheral blood. The receptors derive from an adult man with Graves' ophthalmopathy.

The V and J genes are TRBV10-3 and TRBJ1-3; 9 positions match TRBD1. Germline CDR1 reads ENHRY; CDR2 reads SYGVKD. V was clipped by 10 bases and J by 0 bases; unmatched bases: 13. The CDR3 runs to 17 residues. CDR3 sequence reads: CATKDRGTGDSGNTIYF. The CDR3 DNA follows: TGTGCCACCAAAGACAGGGGGACAGGCGACTCTGGAAACACCATATATTTT.

This clonotype has only one observation. Germline is not matched at one junction end, which may reflect a read error. The rearrangement links TRBV24-1 to TRBJ1-5, with D maybe TRBD1 (5 bases). This CDR3 region has 15 residues. Per germline, CDR1 KGHDR and CDR2 SFDVKD. The CDR3 DNA follows: TGTGCCAGCAGTCCCCGGGGACGGATCGATCAGCCCCAGCATTTT. Its translation is CASSPRGRIDQPQHF.

The J gene is TRBJ1-1, the V gene TRBV2; 10 positions match TRBD1. Germline V gives CDR1 SNHLY, CDR2 FYNNEI. Trimming removed 6 bases from V and 8 bases from J; junction bases left unmatched: 3. This CDR3 has 12 amino acids. The CDR3 reads CASRKDRGEAFF. CDR3 nucleotides: TGTGCCAGCAGAAAGGACAGGGGGGAAGCTTTCTTT.

The J gene is TRBJ1-2, the V gene TRBV15; a possible D gene is TRBD1 (6 bases). CDR1 and CDR2 (germline): LNHNV, YYDKDF (reference sequence). The CDR3 has 12 amino acids. The germline V and J ends were trimmed by 3 bases and 7 bases, with 9 bases remaining between them. In DNA, the CDR3 is TGTGCCACCAGCAGCCACAGGGCTGGCTACACCTTC. Amino acid sequence: CATSSHRAGYTF.